This T cell receptor (beta chain) is drawn from a study of blood T cell repertoires in COVID-19. Repertoires were generated with immunoSEQ multiplex PCR, while TCRdb's copy carries only in-frame clones and drops some. The data contain about 160,000 clones, more than 75% of them singletons. Sequencing was carried out using peripheral blood. The TCR originated in a woman between 45 and 65 years old with COVID-19, enrolled during active disease.

CDR3 protein: CASSSRDRGQPQHF. The CDR3 bases are TGTGCCAGCAGTTCCCGGGACAGGGGTCAGCCCCAGCATTTT. V usage is TRBV6-2 or TRBV6-3 and J usage is TRBJ1-5; 10 bases are shared with TRBD1. This CDR3 is 14 amino acids long. The junction had 3 bases not matched to a gene; V was cut back by 4 bases and J by 6 bases. CDR1 and CDR2 from the germline V gene are MNHEY and SVGEGT.